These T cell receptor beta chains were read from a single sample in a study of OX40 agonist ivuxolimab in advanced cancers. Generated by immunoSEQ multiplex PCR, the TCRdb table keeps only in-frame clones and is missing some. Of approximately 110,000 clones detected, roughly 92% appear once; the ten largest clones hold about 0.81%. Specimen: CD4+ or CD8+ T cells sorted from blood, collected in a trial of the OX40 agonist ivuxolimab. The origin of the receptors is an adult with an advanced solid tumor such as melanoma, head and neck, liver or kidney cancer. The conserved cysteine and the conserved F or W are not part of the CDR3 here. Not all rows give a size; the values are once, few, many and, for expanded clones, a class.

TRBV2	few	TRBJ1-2	ATPDRLGYT
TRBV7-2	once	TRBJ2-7	ASSSSPSGRLGGEQY
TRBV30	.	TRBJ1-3	AWSVGFSGNTIY
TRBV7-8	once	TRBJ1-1	ASSLATENTEAF
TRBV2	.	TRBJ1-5	ASGRQNQPQH
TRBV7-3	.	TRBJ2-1	ASSLAGGLPYNEQF
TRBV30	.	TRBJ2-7	ACKTEGNYEQY
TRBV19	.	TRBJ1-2	ASEAFGSGYT
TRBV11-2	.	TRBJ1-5	ASSLTGSVNQPQH
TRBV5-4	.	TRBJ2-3	ASSSRGNTDTQY
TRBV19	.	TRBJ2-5	ASSDSTGRWETQY